The clone carrying this TCR beta chain was seen ten or more times. The data belong to a study of regulatory T cells in long-lasting Graves disease. Unmatched junction bases numbered 3, after V lost 2 bases and J lost 10 bases. CDR3 size: 14 residues. Germline V gene sequence: CDR1 SEHNR, CDR2 FQNEAQ (reference sequence). Time point denoted: newly diagnosed GD, antithyroid drugs for less than 3 months. After RNA was extracted from PBMCs, the TCR library was made from it. Arm-PCR of CDR3 regions with iRepertoire HTBI primers generated TCR beta libraries. Via MiXCR, TCRdb re-called the multiplex PCR reads, giving one row per CDR3 protein. The sample holds hundreds of thousands of distinct CDR3 sequences, approximately 12% seen once. These records were also assigned to another study, of T cells in Graves' hyperthyroidism and ophthalmopathy.

The chain employs TRBV7-9 and TRBJ1-6, with TRBD1 matching 9 bases. This sequence originates from a woman aged 25 to 39 with Graves disease. The sample here was peripheral blood mononuclear cells (PBMCs), taken at new diagnosis, from a patient treated with antithyroid drugs. CDR3 region: CASSLTGGFSPLHF. In DNA, the CDR3 is TGTGCCAGCAGCTTAACAGGGGGCTTCTCACCCCTCCACTTT.